This T cell receptor beta chain was documented in a study of T cells in narcolepsy. Study overall: Enrolled donors included narcolepsy type 1 or type 2 patients and healthy controls.

TCRdb's copy holds only in-frame clones and misses some; the assay was immunoSEQ multiplex PCR. The sample has tens of thousands of clones; around 87% are singletons. About this clone: Its antigen is unknown.

The CDR3 totals 17 residues. V lost 0 bases and J 4 bases, leaving 13 bases between the germline ends. Germline V lookup: CDR1 LGHNA, CDR2 YNFKEQ. Findings of the study overall: Comparing one patient's CSF and blood CD4+ clonotypes highlighted HCRT- and TRIB2-specific autoreactive clonotypes. Blood of same and different patients, but not healthy controls, reportedly held recurring autoreactive clonotypes. Autoreactive clone sequences were missing from some blood memory CD4+ repertoires.

The chain recombines TRBV4-2 with TRBJ2-6; D might be TRBD1 or TRBD2, each matching 6 bases. This receptor was taken from a human donor in good health. The material sequenced was memory (CD45RA-) CD4+ T cells from blood. CDR3: CASSQDLRGPGANVLTF. The CDR3 DNA reads TGTGCCAGCAGCCAAGATCTTCGGGGGCCCGGGGCCAACGTCCTGACTTTC.